These T cell receptor beta chains were read from a single sample in a study of blood T cells in healthy people across ages. In TCRdb, the 5' RACE reads were re-called with MiXCR into one record per CDR3 protein. The sample has about 680,000 distinct CDR3 sequences; approximately 49% are singletons. The sample consisted of blood. The receptors shown here come from an older woman in good health. Both conserved end residues are part of each CDR3.

j_call: TRBJ1-1
v_call: TRBV18
cdr3_aa: CASSPRDQGNEAFF

j_call: NA
v_call: TRBV18
cdr3_aa: CASSPSPMSEETQYF

j_call: TRBJ1-3
v_call: TRBV4-2
cdr3_aa: CASSQDWSVSGNTIYF

j_call: TRBJ1-5
v_call: TRBV6-1
cdr3_aa: CASRSGADGNQPQHF

j_call: TRBJ2-1
v_call: TRBV5-1
cdr3_aa: CASSAGGPYNEQFF

j_call: NA
v_call: TRBV6-5
cdr3_aa: CASRKTTREQYF

j_call: TRBJ1-4
v_call: TRBV12-3/TRBV12-4
cdr3_aa: CASSFGEKLFF

j_call: TRBJ2-2
v_call: TRBV9
cdr3_aa: CASSATSGPTGELFF

j_call: TRBJ2-3
v_call: TRBV9
cdr3_aa: CASSSRLADRTDTQYF

j_call: TRBJ2-3
v_call: TRBV4-3
cdr3_aa: CASSQRRLATTDTQYF

j_call: TRBJ2-6
v_call: TRBV4-2
cdr3_aa: CASSQDKKSSGANVLTF

j_call: TRBJ2-4
v_call: TRBV25-1
cdr3_aa: CASSELPSGRGKNIQYF

j_call: TRBJ2-1
v_call: TRBV20-1
cdr3_aa: CSAIPRGGRVSEQFF

j_call: TRBJ1-4
v_call: TRBV10-3
cdr3_aa: CAISGTTNEKLFF

j_call: TRBJ2-6
v_call: TRBV6-2/TRBV6-3
cdr3_aa: CASSPPGRTRTGANVLTF

j_call: TRBJ1-6
v_call: TRBV6-2/TRBV6-3
cdr3_aa: CASSPRLELHF

j_call: TRBJ2-5
v_call: TRBV20-1
cdr3_aa: CSALAGEGETQYF

j_call: TRBJ1-5
v_call: TRBV2
cdr3_aa: CASSVGQGYQPQHF

j_call: TRBJ2-5
v_call: TRBV3-1
cdr3_aa: CASSQVRDRGQETQYF

j_call: TRBJ2-4
v_call: TRBV12-3/TRBV12-4
cdr3_aa: CASTPSAKNIQYF

j_call: TRBJ1-1
v_call: TRBV20-1
cdr3_aa: CSARLSAGSTEAFF

j_call: TRBJ1-5
v_call: TRBV20-1
cdr3_aa: CSAKNPDRGKQPQHF

j_call: TRBJ1-6
v_call: TRBV5-4
cdr3_aa: CASSRTRDSPLHF

j_call: TRBJ1-5
v_call: TRBV2
cdr3_aa: CASRDSLGQPQHF

j_call: TRBJ2-7
v_call: TRBV5-1
cdr3_aa: CASSLVASSGYEQYF

j_call: TRBJ2-1
v_call: TRBV9
cdr3_aa: CASSVVLGPSSRYNEQFF

j_call: TRBJ2-5
v_call: TRBV7-2
cdr3_aa: CASSLAFSGQETQYF

j_call: TRBJ1-2
v_call: TRBV5-1
cdr3_aa: CASSPEASGTGHGYTF

j_call: TRBJ2-3
v_call: TRBV7-2
cdr3_aa: CASSLALGADTQYF

j_call: TRBJ2-1
v_call: TRBV7-3
cdr3_aa: CASSLYASGRSNEQFF

j_call: TRBJ2-7
v_call: TRBV20-1
cdr3_aa: CSARDLGRGHYEQYF

j_call: NA
v_call: TRBV30
cdr3_aa: CAWSVSGAEETQYF

j_call: TRBJ2-6
v_call: TRBV29-1
cdr3_aa: CSVDSGANVLTF

j_call: TRBJ2-5
v_call: TRBV11-1
cdr3_aa: CASTEQRAAETQYF

j_call: TRBJ1-6
v_call: TRBV5-1
cdr3_aa: CASSLDTANSPLHF

j_call: TRBJ2-5
v_call: TRBV7-2
cdr3_aa: CASRRYADQETQYF

j_call: TRBJ2-3
v_call: TRBV28
cdr3_aa: CASSLDGHSTDTQYF

j_call: TRBJ1-2
v_call: TRBV21-1
cdr3_aa: CASPQRDPLRGYTF

j_call: TRBJ2-3
v_call: TRBV28
cdr3_aa: CASSTPGTGTDTQYF

j_call: TRBJ2-7
v_call: TRBV29-1
cdr3_aa: CSVEATGQGSYEQYF

j_call: TRBJ2-4
v_call: TRBV24-1
cdr3_aa: CATSDSRTGRGIQYF

j_call: TRBJ2-5
v_call: TRBV6-1
cdr3_aa: CASSEGTSGLGYQETQYF